These 25 T cell receptor beta chains were all obtained from the same sample, sequenced in a study of T cells expressing NK-cell markers. Following a re-call of the 5' RACE reads, TCRdb has one entry per CDR3 protein and lacks DNA. The table lists over 350,000 distinct CDR3 sequences, with roughly 10% in the top ten. The sample comprised blood T cells: a sorted CD56 or NKG2C T cell subset, CD4+ or CD8+ T cells, or bulk PBMC T cells (not recorded which). Receptor source: a woman aged 50 to 60 in good health.

The CDR3 reads CASSSDRGLVDTQYF. The chain combines TRBV12-3 or TRBV12-4 with TRBJ2-3; lacking DNA, the TRBD1 call made by TCRdb goes unchecked. The CDR3 is made up of 15 amino acids.

The CDR3 reads CASFSGNEANEQFF. The chain carries TRBV12-3 or TRBV12-4 and TRBJ2-1. This CDR3 is built from 14 residues.

This sequence joins TRBV24-1 and TRBJ1-5. CDR1 and CDR2 (germline): KGHDR, SFDVKD. This CDR3 comprises 18 residues. CDR3 loop: CATSGQGTEGPSNQPQHF.

The CDR3 sequence: CASSFVAGSPDTQYF. The J gene is TRBJ2-3, the V gene TRBV27; the D call from TCRdb, TRBD2, cannot be confirmed without DNA. Germline assignment: CDR1 MNHEY and CDR2 SMNVEV (reference sequence). The CDR3 sequence is 15 residues long.

V usage is TRBV10-3 and J usage is TRBJ1-5. The CDR3 sequence is 14 residues long. Germline V gene sequence: CDR1 ENHRY, CDR2 SYGVKD. CDR3 region: CAISREGGKQPQHF.

The V gene is TRBV25-1, the J gene TRBJ2-1; the D gene TCRdb calls, TRBD1, cannot be checked with no DNA. The CDR3 covers 15 residues. Germline CDR1 MGHDK, CDR2 SYGVNS. CDR3 loop: CASSALDRVKNEQFF.

V and J are TRBV4-2 and TRBJ2-1. The CDR3 is made up of 16 amino acids. Germline V CDR1 and CDR2: LGHNA, YNFKEQ. This CDR3 is CASSPRAVSSYNEQFF.

The rearrangement uses TRBV4-2 and TRBJ2-6; the D gene TCRdb calls, TRBD1, cannot be checked with no DNA. In germline, CDR1 is LGHNA, CDR2 YNFKEQ. This CDR3 has 17 residues. CDR3 sequence reads: CASKTGTTNSGANVLTF.

The V call is TRBV5-1, the J call TRBJ2-6. The CDR3 sequence is 15 residues long. Germline-derived CDR1 and CDR2 are SGHRS and YFSETQ. This chain's CDR3 is CASSRGRSGANVLTF.

V is TRBV29-1 and J is TRBJ2-1. The CDR3 is made up of 16 amino acids. The germline V gene encodes CDR1 SQVTM and CDR2 ANQGSEA. The CDR3 loop reads CSVDFFRPRERNEQFF.

The gene calls are TRBV7-9 and TRBJ2-1; TCRdb selects TRBD1, and the lack of DNA leaves this call unchecked. The CDR3 covers 14 residues. Germline CDR1 is SEHNR and CDR2 is FQNEAQ (reference sequence). CDR3 loop: CASSSRGGGIEQFF.

This chain joins TRBV14 and TRBJ1-4. The CDR3 is 16 amino acids. Germline loops: CDR1 SGHDN, CDR2 FVKESK. This chain's CDR3 is CASSPFSGAVGEKLFF.

This rearrangement joins TRBV20-1 to TRBJ2-3; the TCRdb D gene call, TRBD2, has no DNA to confirm it. CDR3 size: 15 residues. Germline CDR1 is DFQATT and CDR2 is SNEGSKA (reference sequence). CDR3 region: CSAPGLAGDEDTQYF.

This chain links TRBV18 with TRBJ2-7; TCRdb proposes TRBD2, but this gene call is untestable without DNA. Germline assignment: CDR1 KGHSH and CDR2 LQKENI. The CDR3 is 15 amino acids. The CDR3 loop is CASSPELAGVGEQYF.

The CDR3 reads CASGLEESGFGSSSPLHF. The chain recombines TRBV12-5 with TRBJ1-6. The CDR3 extends over 18 amino acids. Germline loops: CDR1 LGHNT, CDR2 FRNRAP.

The genes are TRBV15 and TRBJ2-3. This CDR3 region has 14 residues. CDR1 and CDR2 from the germline V gene are LNHNV and YYDKDF (reference sequence). CDR3 amino acids: CATSSRESTDTQYF.

The chain has TRBV3-1 and TRBJ2-7. This CDR3 has 15 amino acids. CDR1 LGHDT and CDR2 YNNKEL come from the germline V gene (reference sequence). The CDR3 spells CASSQVGFTSYEQYF.

The V call is TRBV6-5, the J call TRBJ2-3; the TCRdb D gene call, TRBD2, has no DNA to confirm it. In germline, CDR1 is MNHEY, CDR2 SVGAGI. The CDR3 runs to 12 residues. CDR3 residues: CATSGNTDTQYF.

The genes are TRBV27 and TRBJ2-3; as DNA is missing, the TRBD1 call by TCRdb cannot be tested. This CDR3 has 18 amino acids. CDR1 is MNHEY, CDR2 SMNVEV, per germline (reference sequence). Here the CDR3 reads CASSFPSEGRLSTDTQYF.

This CDR3 reads CSVKTGQNTEAFF. The rearrangement links TRBV29-1 to TRBJ1-1; TCRdb lists TRBD1, though no DNA is available to test this call. CDR1 and CDR2 (germline): SQVTM, ANQGSEA. The CDR3 extends over 13 amino acids.

V and J are TRBV10-1 and TRBJ2-1; as DNA is missing, the TRBD2 call by TCRdb cannot be tested. The CDR3 runs 20 residues. Germline CDR1 and CDR2: WNHNN and SYGVQD (reference sequence). The CDR3 is CASSESPLYSGEDSYNEQFF.

This chain connects TRBV9 to TRBJ1-2; there is no DNA to check the TCRdb D call of TRBD1. The CDR3 is 15 amino acids. CDR1 and CDR2 from the germline V gene are SGDLS and YYNGEE. This CDR3 reads CASSVEHRGIYGYTF.

This rearrangement joins TRBV7-9 to TRBJ2-3; lacking DNA, the TRBD2 call made by TCRdb goes unchecked. In germline, CDR1 is SEHNR, CDR2 FQNEAQ (reference sequence). This CDR3 spans 15 amino acids. The chain's CDR3 is CASSFKREVGDTQYF.

This chain connects TRBV5-1 to TRBJ2-3; the D gene TCRdb calls, TRBD1, cannot be checked with no DNA. CDR1 and CDR2 from the germline V gene are SGHRS and YFSETQ. The CDR3 spans 17 residues. The CDR3: CASSLGSGALGTDTQYF.

The chain links TRBV11-2 to TRBJ1-1. This CDR3 is built from 13 residues. CDR1 and CDR2 (germline): SGHAT, FQNNGV. The CDR3 loop is CASSLDLRGMAFF.